This entry lists 23 T cell receptor beta chains sequenced from one sample in a study of a mutant IDH1 vaccine in newly diagnosed glioma. Stated time point: week 47, end of study. Vaccine doses each comprised 300 ug of mutant IDH1 20-mer peptide, with topical imiquimod. The data were produced by immunoSEQ multiplex PCR, yet TCRdb's version contains in-frame clones alone and is incomplete. Of 35,000 to 40,000 clones listed, 75% are singletons. Antigens for these TCRs are unknown. The sample was PBMCs, taken from a glioma patient whose treatment included an IDH1 peptide vaccine. These TCRs come from a man in his forties with glioma.

Only one count was recorded for this clone. The V and J genes are TRBV27 and TRBJ2-4; D not resolved. Germline CDR1 MNHEY, CDR2 SMNVEV (reference sequence). CDR3 length equals 11 residues. The V end was cut by 4 bases, the J end by 4 bases, with 2 bases between. CDR3 residues: CASSSKNIQYF. CDR3 sequence (DNA): TGTGCCAGCAGTTCTAAAAACATTCAGTACTTC.

This chain joins TRBV6-1 and TRBJ2-3; the D is unclear. V lost 4 bases to trimming and J lost 0 bases, with 8 bases between them. Germline CDR1 and CDR2: MNHNS and SASEGT. CDR3 length equals 14 residues. The CDR3, as DNA: TGTGCCAGCAGTGGCGAGTGGAGCACAGATACGCAGTATTTT. Protein sequence: CASSGEWSTDTQYF.

V and J are TRBV4-1 and TRBJ1-5, with D unresolved. Trimming took off 2 bases at V and 2 bases at J, with 22 bases between the two ends. Germline values: CDR1 MGHRA, CDR2 YSYEKL. CDR3 length equals 19 residues. The chain's CDR3 is CASSQRILRLRGGNQPQHF. In DNA, the CDR3 is TGCGCCAGCAGCCAACGGATCCTCCGACTGCGTGGCGGCAATCAGCCCCAGCATTTT.

The chain has TRBV27 and TRBJ1-2; 11 nucleotides match TRBD1. With 6 bases clipped from V and 11 bases from J, the junction kept 8 bases outside the gene matches. The CDR3 totals 13 residues. Germline values: CDR1 MNHEY, CDR2 SMNVEV (reference sequence). CDR3 residues: CASRDPGQGGYTF. The CDR3 nucleotides are TGTGCCAGCAGGGATCCGGGACAGGGGGGGTACACCTTC.

V gene TRBV4-1 combines with J gene TRBJ2-2; TRBD1 or TRBD2 may be the D gene (6 bases each). Germline CDR1 MGHRA, CDR2 YSYEKL. CDR3 length equals 16 residues. V was cut by 3 bases and J by 2 bases, with 13 bases left in between. CDR3 in amino acids: CASSQGRGLNTGELFF. The CDR3 DNA reads TGCGCCAGCAGCCAGGGCCGGGGGCTAAACACCGGGGAGCTGTTTTTT.

The chain couples TRBV4-2 to TRBJ2-6, with 13 bases matching TRBD2. Germline CDR1 reads LGHNA; CDR2 reads YNFKEQ. Germline trimming cut 0 bases from V and 0 bases from J; bases unmatched to any gene: 17. This CDR3 spans 24 amino acids. This chain's CDR3 is CASSQDPPPPGLAGLFSGANVLTF. CDR3 nucleotide sequence: TGTGCCAGCAGCCAAGATCCCCCCCCTCCGGGACTAGCGGGGCTATTCTCTGGGGCCAACGTCCTGACTTTC.

The chain couples TRBV10-2 to TRBJ2-1; TRBD2 aligns across 11 bases. There are 15 residues in the CDR3. The germline V gene encodes CDR1 WSHSY and CDR2 SAAADI. With V trimmed by 2 bases and J by 7 bases, 4 bases remained unmatched. The CDR3 spells CASSEGTSGKNEQFF. CDR3 nucleotide sequence: TGCGCCAGCAGTGAGGGGACTAGCGGAAAAAATGAGCAGTTCTTC.

V and J are TRBV12-2 and TRBJ2-2; the table's TRBD1 call for D was not verified on the DNA. TRBV12-2 is listed as a pseudogene. CDR3 length: 16 amino acids. DNA for the CDR3: TGTGCAAGTCGCTTAGTTCCCCCAGCGAACACCGGGGAGCTGTTTTTT. Residues: CASRLVPPANTGELFF.

V is TRBV4-3 and J is TRBJ1-2; a possible D gene is TRBD1 (6 bases). The CDR3 consists of 17 residues. With 0 bases removed from V and 5 bases from J, the gap between germline ends came to 19 bases. CDR1 is LGHNA, CDR2 YSLEER, per germline. The CDR3 loop reads CASSQDLWTERLYGYTF. As DNA, the CDR3 is TGCGCCAGCAGCCAAGATCTCTGGACAGAAAGATTATATGGCTACACCTTC.

The J gene is TRBJ2-5, the V gene TRBV7-2; 10 bases line up with TRBD2. The germline V gene encodes CDR1 SGHTA and CDR2 FQGNSA. J lost 5 bases, V lost 2 bases, and 14 bases had no gene match. The CDR3 is 18 residues long. The CDR3 DNA is TGTGCCAGCAGCTTAAGGGGTAGCGGGAGGCTTGACGGGGAGACCCAGTACTTC. The encoded protein is CASSLRGSGRLDGETQYF.

This chain uses TRBV20-1 with TRBJ1-2; D gene unclear. There are 10 residues in the CDR3. V was clipped by 5 bases and J by 5 bases, with 6 bases between them. Germline-derived CDR1 and CDR2 are DFQATT and SNEGSKA (reference sequence). Written as DNA, the CDR3 is TGCAGTGCTTTCGTTTATGGCTACACCTTC. This translates into CSAFVYGYTF.

The CDR3 sequence is CASSFEGIGEAFF. The CDR3, as DNA: TGTGCCAGCAGTTTCGAAGGTATAGGTGAAGCTTTCTTT. The chain employs TRBV2 and TRBJ1-1; no firm D call. The CDR3 covers 13 residues. The V end lost 5 bases, the J end lost 7 bases, and 14 bases lay between the germline ends. The germline gives CDR1 SNHLY, CDR2 FYNNEI.

This chain uses TRBV27 with TRBJ1-1; 9 bases agree with TRBD1. The V and J ends lost 6 bases and 1 base, in that order; junction bases with no gene match: 6. The CDR3 consists of 15 residues. Germline CDR1 MNHEY, CDR2 SMNVEV (reference sequence). CDR3 coding DNA: TGTGCCAGCAGGATTCAGACAGGGGGGAACACTGAAGCTTTCTTT. The encoded protein is CASRIQTGGNTEAFF.

The CDR3 DNA is TGTGCCAGCAGCTTACAGGGCGCGAACACCGGGGAGCTGTTTTTT. This translates into CASSLQGANTGELFF. V is TRBV5-5 and J is TRBJ2-2, with D possibly matching TRBD1 (6 bases). V was cut by 2 bases and J by 0 bases, with 8 bases left in between. This CDR3 comprises 15 residues. Germline V gene sequence: CDR1 SGHKS, CDR2 YYEKEE (reference sequence). Combining the CDR3 with reference TRBV5-5 and TRBJ2-2 gives the whole variable domain DAGVTQSPTHLIKTRGQQVTLRCSPISGHKSVSWYQQVLGQGPQFIFQYYEKEERGRGNFPDRFSARQFPNYSSELNVNALLLGDSALYLCASSLQGANTGELFFGEGSRLTVL.

This clone has a handful of counts. The rearrangement joins TRBV7-2 to TRBJ1-5, with a possible D match to TRBD1 (6 bases). The CDR3 has 14 residues. Germline V gene data show CDR1 as SGHTA and CDR2 as FQGNSA. The V gene lost 5 bases and the J gene lost 7 bases, with 15 bases spanning the gap. The CDR3 region is CASSLQGFQQPQHF. CDR3 nucleotides: TGTGCCAGCAGCCTACAGGGTTTCCAGCAGCCCCAGCATTTT. Full variable domain (rest looked up from reference TRBV7-2 and TRBJ1-5): GAGVSQSPSNKVTEKGKDVELRCDPISGHTALYWYRQSLGQGLEFLIYFQGNSAPDKSGLPSDRFSAERTGGSVSTLTIQRTQQEDSAVYLCASSLQGFQQPQHFGDGTRLSIL.

The chain carries TRBV7-8 and TRBJ2-2; possible D gene TRBD2, 6 bases. The CDR3 length is 15 residues. CDR1 SGHVS and CDR2 FQNEAQ come from the germline V gene. The V gene lost 6 bases and the J gene lost 2 bases, with 13 bases spanning the gap. The CDR3 sequence is CASRGGTPNTGELFF. In nucleotides, the CDR3 is TGTGCCAGCAGGGGGGGTACGCCCAACACCGGGGAGCTGTTTTTT.

V is TRBV27 and J is TRBJ1-2; D may be TRBD1 (5 bases). CDR3 length equals 13 residues. In germline, CDR1 is MNHEY, CDR2 SMNVEV (reference sequence). V shed 3 bases and J shed 3 bases, with 8 bases lying between them. CDR3 region: CASSLKGDYGYTF. CDR3 DNA sequence: TGTGCCAGCAGTTTGAAAGGGGACTATGGCTACACCTTC.

The CDR3 DNA sequence: TGTGCCAGCAGCCCGGCCGGGAATCAAGAGACCCAGTACTTC. It specifies CASSPAGNQETQYF. This chain joins TRBV7-2 and TRBJ2-5, with D maybe TRBD2 (5 bases). Trimming stripped 5 bases from V and 2 bases from J, with 12 bases between. The CDR3 totals 14 residues. Germline V gene lookup returns CDR1 SGHTA and CDR2 FQGNSA.

The chain recombines TRBV4-2 with TRBJ1-5, with a possible D match to TRBD1 (6 bases). This CDR3 region has 13 residues. V was trimmed by 5 bases and J by 7 bases, leaving 12 bases between them. CDR1 is LGHNA, CDR2 YNFKEQ, per germline. CDR3 protein: CASSNNRDQPQHF. CDR3 nucleotides: TGTGCCAGCAGCAACAACAGGGACCAGCCCCAGCATTTT.

This chain joins TRBV6-1 and TRBJ1-5; 9 nucleotides align to TRBD1. J lost 2 bases, V lost 4 bases, and 15 bases had no gene match. Germline V CDR1 and CDR2: MNHNS, SASEGT. This CDR3 is built from 19 residues. In DNA form, the CDR3 reads TGTGCCAGCAGTGGAGACAGGGGGTTGATTGGAAGAGGCAATCAGCCCCAGCATTTT. Translating it yields CASSGDRGLIGRGNQPQHF.

In this sample, this clone turned up once. The CDR3 region is CASSRGSTEAFF. As DNA, the CDR3 is TGTGCCAGTTCCAGGGGCAGCACTGAAGCTTTCTTT. The chain employs TRBV6-6 and TRBJ1-1, with D possibly matching TRBD1 (6 bases). The germline gives CDR1 MNHNY, CDR2 SVGAGI (reference sequence). This CDR3 has 12 amino acids. V was clipped by 9 bases and J by 4 bases, with 12 bases between them.

This chain joins TRBV5-4 and TRBJ2-2; 16 bases line up with TRBD2. The ends lost 4 bases at V and 6 bases at J; junction bases unmatched: 9. Germline loops: CDR1 SGHNT, CDR2 YYREEE (reference sequence). The CDR3 extends over 18 amino acids. The CDR3 is CASSPGGTSGRVSGELFF. The CDR3 DNA follows: TGTGCCAGCAGCCCCGGCGGGACTAGCGGGAGGGTTTCCGGGGAGCTGTTTTTT.

This rearrangement joins TRBV9 to TRBJ2-3; perhaps TRBD2 as D (6 bases). This CDR3 comprises 15 residues. The germline V gene has CDR1 SGDLS and CDR2 YYNGEE. The ends were cut back, 0 bases at V and 8 bases at J, with 16 bases in the middle. CDR3 region: CASSVDWGGKITQYF. The CDR3 nucleotides are TGTGCCAGCAGCGTAGACTGGGGCGGGAAGATTACGCAGTATTTT.